A selection of T cell receptor beta chains follows, all from one sample in a study of vaccination and CD4 T cells after COVID-19. TCRdb ran MiXCR on the PCR reads and lists one entry per CDR3 protein. The profile shows around 13,000 distinct CDR3 sequences, around 47% of them singletons. Their antigens remain unidentified. The specimen was CD4+ T cells from blood, cultured in vitro. All receptors derive from a human donor who had recovered from COVID-19. Both conserved end residues are part of each CDR3. Fields, in order: D gene, clone size, J gene, V gene, CDR3 DNA, CDR3 protein. A D gene is named only where the DNA matches it firmly. A row's size may be missing; if present it is once, few, many or a size class.

d_call: TRBD2
clone_size: .
j_call: TRBJ2-1
v_call: TRBV7-9
cdr3_nt: TGTGCCAGCAGCACCTCGGGACTAGCGCCCTACAATGAGCAGTTCTTC
cdr3_aa: CASSTSGLAPYNEQFF

d_call: .
clone_size: .
j_call: TRBJ1-2
v_call: TRBV20-1
cdr3_nt: TGCAGTGCTAGTCTACCGGGATCGAGTAACTATGGCTACACCTTC
cdr3_aa: CSASLPGSSNYGYTF

d_call: .
clone_size: .
j_call: TRBJ1-6
v_call: TRBV6-5
cdr3_nt: TGTGCCAGCAGTTACGCCCAGGTTTCACCCCTCCACTTT
cdr3_aa: CASSYAQVSPLHF

d_call: TRBD1
clone_size: .
j_call: TRBJ2-5
v_call: TRBV2
cdr3_nt: TGTGCCACCCAGACAGGGCAGGAAGAGACCCAGTACTTC
cdr3_aa: CATQTGQEETQYF

d_call: .
clone_size: few
j_call: TRBJ1-2
v_call: TRBV27
cdr3_nt: TGTGCCAGCAGTTTTTTGGGGGTCGGGGACTATGGCTACACCTTC
cdr3_aa: CASSFLGVGDYGYTF

d_call: .
clone_size: .
j_call: TRBJ2-1
v_call: TRBV7-8
cdr3_nt: TGTGCCAGCAGCTTCGGGTCGACTTTCCTAGAAAATGAGCAGTTCTTC
cdr3_aa: CASSFGSTFLENEQFF

d_call: .
clone_size: few
j_call: TRBJ1-5
v_call: TRBV6-5
cdr3_nt: TGTGCCAGCAGTTTTCTACAGGGAGGCAATCAGCCCCAGCATTTT
cdr3_aa: CASSFLQGGNQPQHF

d_call: TRBD1
clone_size: few
j_call: TRBJ1-1
v_call: TRBV10-3
cdr3_nt: TGTGCCACCGCCCGTACGACAGGGGTGAACACTGAAGCTTTCTTT
cdr3_aa: CATARTTGVNTEAFF

d_call: .
clone_size: .
j_call: TRBJ2-2
v_call: TRBV20-1
cdr3_nt: TGCAGTGCTAGAGATCGTGTAGGCGGTACGAACACCGGGGAGCTGTTTTTT
cdr3_aa: CSARDRVGGTNTGELFF

d_call: TRBD2
clone_size: .
j_call: TRBJ2-1
v_call: TRBV19
cdr3_nt: TGTGCCAGTAGTATCTCTTCTAGCGGGAGGTTCTCTCTCTACAATGAGCAGTTCTTC
cdr3_aa: CASSISSSGRFSLYNEQFF

d_call: .
clone_size: few
j_call: TRBJ2-7
v_call: TRBV5-1
cdr3_nt: TGCGCCAGCAGCCCCCCCGGCGGGGAGCAGTACTTC
cdr3_aa: CASSPPGGEQYF

d_call: TRBD1
clone_size: .
j_call: TRBJ2-5
v_call: TRBV11-2
cdr3_nt: TGTGCCAGCAGCTTTCAGGGGGACCTCCAAGAGACCCAGTACTTC
cdr3_aa: CASSFQGDLQETQYF

d_call: .
clone_size: .
j_call: TRBJ1-2
v_call: TRBV5-1
cdr3_nt: TGCGCCAGCAGCTTGTACGGAGGCTACACCTTC
cdr3_aa: CASSLYGGYTF

d_call: .
clone_size: .
j_call: TRBJ2-7
v_call: TRBV11-3
cdr3_nt: TGTGCCAGCAGCTTCAAAGGCGCCGGGACGTTCTCCTACGAGCAGTACTTC
cdr3_aa: CASSFKGAGTFSYEQYF

d_call: .
clone_size: few
j_call: TRBJ1-2
v_call: TRBV7-2
cdr3_nt: TGTGCCAGCACCCTAGGCCCGGGGGGTTATGGCTACACCTTC
cdr3_aa: CASTLGPGGYGYTF

d_call: .
clone_size: .
j_call: TRBJ2-3
v_call: TRBV20-1
cdr3_nt: TGCAGTGCTCGCTTAACGGACGGCGGAAGGAGGACTTCCCGCACAGATACGCAGTATTTT
cdr3_aa: CSARLTDGGRRTSRTDTQYF

d_call: TRBD1
clone_size: .
j_call: TRBJ2-7
v_call: TRBV2
cdr3_nt: TGTGCCAGCAGCCGCGCAGGGGGACAGGGGGCCCTAAACGAGCAGTACTTC
cdr3_aa: CASSRAGGQGALNEQYF

d_call: TRBD1
clone_size: .
j_call: TRBJ2-1
v_call: TRBV7-2
cdr3_nt: TGTGCCAGCAGCTTAAGGCAGGGGGCGGCTGACAATGAGCAGTTCTTC
cdr3_aa: CASSLRQGAADNEQFF

d_call: .
clone_size: .
j_call: TRBJ1-3
v_call: TRBV2
cdr3_nt: TGTGCCAGCCCGGACGCCTACTCTGGAAACACCATATATTTT
cdr3_aa: CASPDAYSGNTIYF

d_call: .
clone_size: .
j_call: TRBJ1-5
v_call: TRBV6-1
cdr3_nt: TGTGCCGGCAGTGAAGGCCAATGGAGCAATCAGCCCCAGCATTTT
cdr3_aa: CAGSEGQWSNQPQHF

d_call: TRBD1
clone_size: few
j_call: TRBJ1-3
v_call: TRBV6-5
cdr3_nt: TGTGCCAGCAGTTACGACAGGGCTTTGAACACCATATATTTT
cdr3_aa: CASSYDRALNTIYF

d_call: .
clone_size: .
j_call: TRBJ1-1
v_call: TRBV12-3/TRBV12-4
cdr3_nt: TGTGCCAGCAGTTTATTAGCGGGACGGATGAACAGTGAAGCTTTCTTT
cdr3_aa: CASSLLAGRMNSEAFF

d_call: .
clone_size: few
j_call: TRBJ2-2
v_call: TRBV7-2
cdr3_nt: TGTGCCAGCAGCTTAGGGCTTTACACCGGGGAGCTGTTTTTT
cdr3_aa: CASSLGLYTGELFF

d_call: .
clone_size: few
j_call: TRBJ1-2
v_call: TRBV5-1
cdr3_nt: TGCGCCAGCAGCTTGGACACCCACTATGGCTACACCTTC
cdr3_aa: CASSLDTHYGYTF

d_call: .
clone_size: once
j_call: TRBJ1-1
v_call: TRBV10-3
cdr3_nt: TGTGCCATCAGGGAGAGCACTGAAGCTTTCTTT
cdr3_aa: CAIRESTEAFF

d_call: .
clone_size: .
j_call: TRBJ2-3
v_call: TRBV20-1
cdr3_nt: TGCAGTGCTAGAGATATGAGCATCACAGATACGCAGTATTTT
cdr3_aa: CSARDMSITDTQYF

d_call: .
clone_size: few
j_call: TRBJ1-2
v_call: TRBV4-3
cdr3_nt: TGCGCCAGCAGCCAAGATCAGGCGGACGGTTATGGCTACACCTTC
cdr3_aa: CASSQDQADGYGYTF

d_call: .
clone_size: .
j_call: TRBJ1-2
v_call: TRBV2
cdr3_nt: TGTGCCAGCAGTACAACCTATGGCTACACCTTC
cdr3_aa: CASSTTYGYTF

d_call: .
clone_size: .
j_call: TRBJ1-1
v_call: TRBV6-2/TRBV6-3
cdr3_nt: TGTGCCAGCAGTTACTCGACGAGGAACACTGAAGCTTTCTTT
cdr3_aa: CASSYSTRNTEAFF

d_call: .
clone_size: .
j_call: TRBJ1-5
v_call: TRBV6-2/TRBV6-3
cdr3_nt: TGTGCCAGCAGTTACGTCATATGGCAGCCCCAGCATTTT
cdr3_aa: CASSYVIWQPQHF

d_call: .
clone_size: .
j_call: TRBJ1-5
v_call: TRBV7-6
cdr3_nt: TGTGCCAGCAGCTTATTGCGGGGTCAGCCCCAGCATTTT
cdr3_aa: CASSLLRGQPQHF

d_call: .
clone_size: .
j_call: TRBJ2-7
v_call: TRBV28
cdr3_nt: TGTGCCAGCAGCCCCCCGGGAGCGGCGAACTACGAGCAGTACTTC
cdr3_aa: CASSPPGAANYEQYF

d_call: TRBD1
clone_size: once
j_call: TRBJ2-3
v_call: TRBV5-4
cdr3_nt: TGTGCCAGCAGCTTGGGGTTGCGGGACAGGGGAACAGATACGCAGTATTTT
cdr3_aa: CASSLGLRDRGTDTQYF

d_call: .
clone_size: .
j_call: TRBJ2-3
v_call: TRBV6-4
cdr3_nt: TGTGCCAGCAGTCTACAGGGAAGAGATACGCAGTATTTT
cdr3_aa: CASSLQGRDTQYF

d_call: .
clone_size: .
j_call: TRBJ2-3
v_call: TRBV20-1
cdr3_nt: TGCAGTGCTATCCACGGGGATACGCAGTATTTT
cdr3_aa: CSAIHGDTQYF

d_call: .
clone_size: few
j_call: TRBJ2-2
v_call: TRBV20-1
cdr3_nt: TGCAGTGCTAGAAGACAGAACACCGGGGAGCTGTTTTTT
cdr3_aa: CSARRQNTGELFF

d_call: .
clone_size: few
j_call: TRBJ1-6
v_call: TRBV5-4
cdr3_nt: TGTGCCAGCAGCTTAGGGGGGGGCGCGGCAAATTCACCCCTCCACTTT
cdr3_aa: CASSLGGGAANSPLHF

d_call: .
clone_size: .
j_call: TRBJ1-1
v_call: TRBV7-9
cdr3_nt: TGTGCCAGCAGCTTCGACAGTAACACTGAAGCTTTCTTT
cdr3_aa: CASSFDSNTEAFF

d_call: .
clone_size: few
j_call: TRBJ1-5
v_call: TRBV18
cdr3_nt: TGTGCCAGCTCCCTTACTAATCACGCGAACAATCAGCCCCAGCATTTT
cdr3_aa: CASSLTNHANNQPQHF

d_call: .
clone_size: .
j_call: TRBJ1-2
v_call: TRBV19
cdr3_nt: TGTGCCAGTAAGCCCGGACACTCACCGGATGGCTACACCTTC
cdr3_aa: CASKPGHSPDGYTF

d_call: .
clone_size: .
j_call: TRBJ2-3
v_call: TRBV10-3
cdr3_nt: TGTGCCATCAGCCCCCAGACCGGGTCGGATACGCAGTATTTT
cdr3_aa: CAISPQTGSDTQYF

d_call: .
clone_size: few
j_call: TRBJ1-1
v_call: TRBV7-2
cdr3_nt: TGTGCCAGCAGCTTATACACTGAAGCTTTCTTT
cdr3_aa: CASSLYTEAFF

d_call: .
clone_size: once
j_call: TRBJ2-5
v_call: TRBV6-1
cdr3_nt: TGTGCCAGCAGTGAAGTCCCTCCCGAGACCCAGTACTTC
cdr3_aa: CASSEVPPETQYF

d_call: .
clone_size: .
j_call: TRBJ2-5
v_call: TRBV19
cdr3_nt: TGTGCCAGTAGTATCCAGGTCCGACAAGAGACCCAGTACTTC
cdr3_aa: CASSIQVRQETQYF

d_call: TRBD1
clone_size: few
j_call: TRBJ2-4
v_call: TRBV24-1
cdr3_nt: TGTGCCACCAGTGATCCGGGACAGGGGAAAAACATTCAGTACTTC
cdr3_aa: CATSDPGQGKNIQYF

d_call: TRBD2
clone_size: .
j_call: TRBJ2-5
v_call: TRBV20-1
cdr3_nt: TGCAGTGCTAGAGGGCGGGGGGGCCGAGAGACCCAGTACTTC
cdr3_aa: CSARGRGGRETQYF

d_call: TRBD1
clone_size: once
j_call: TRBJ1-6
v_call: TRBV5-1
cdr3_nt: TGCGCCAGCAGCTGGACAGGGGATAATTCACCCCTCCACTTT
cdr3_aa: CASSWTGDNSPLHF

d_call: .
clone_size: .
j_call: TRBJ1-5
v_call: TRBV20-1
cdr3_nt: TGCAGTGCGAGTCAGGGCGATCAGCCCCAGCATTTT
cdr3_aa: CSASQGDQPQHF

d_call: .
clone_size: .
j_call: TRBJ2-3
v_call: TRBV7-2
cdr3_nt: TGTGCCAGCAGCTGGCTAGGGGGTAGCACAGATACGCAGTATTTT
cdr3_aa: CASSWLGGSTDTQYF